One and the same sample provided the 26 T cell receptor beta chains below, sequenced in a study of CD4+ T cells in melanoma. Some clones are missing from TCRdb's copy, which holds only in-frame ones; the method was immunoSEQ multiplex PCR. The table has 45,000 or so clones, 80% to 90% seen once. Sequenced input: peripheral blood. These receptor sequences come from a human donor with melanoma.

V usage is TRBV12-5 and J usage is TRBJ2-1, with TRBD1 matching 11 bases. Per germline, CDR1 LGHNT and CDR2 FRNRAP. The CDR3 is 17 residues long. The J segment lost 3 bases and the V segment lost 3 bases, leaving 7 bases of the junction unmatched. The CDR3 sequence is CASGFSPGQGDYNEQFF. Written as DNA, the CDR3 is TGTGCTAGTGGTTTTTCCCCGGGACAGGGGGACTACAATGAGCAGTTCTTC.

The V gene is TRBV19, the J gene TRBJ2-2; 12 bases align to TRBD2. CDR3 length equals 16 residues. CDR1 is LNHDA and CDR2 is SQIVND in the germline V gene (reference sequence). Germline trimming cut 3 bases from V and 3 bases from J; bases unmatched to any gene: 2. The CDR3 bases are TGTGCCAGTAGTATCGGACTAGCGGGGTACACCGGGGAGCTGTTTTTT. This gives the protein CASSIGLAGYTGELFF. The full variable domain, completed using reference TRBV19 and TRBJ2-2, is DGGITQSPKYLFRKEGQNVTLSCEQNLNHDAMYWYRQDPGQGLRLIYYSQIVNDFQKGDIAEGYSVSREKKESFPLTVTSAQKNPTAFYLCASSIGLAGYTGELFFGEGSRLTVL.

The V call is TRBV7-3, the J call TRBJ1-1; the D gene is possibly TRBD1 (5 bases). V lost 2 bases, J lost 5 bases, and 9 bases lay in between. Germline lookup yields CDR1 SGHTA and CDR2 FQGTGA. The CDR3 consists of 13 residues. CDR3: CASSLSRGTEAFF. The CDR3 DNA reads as TGTGCCAGCAGCTTATCTCGGGGGACTGAAGCTTTCTTT.

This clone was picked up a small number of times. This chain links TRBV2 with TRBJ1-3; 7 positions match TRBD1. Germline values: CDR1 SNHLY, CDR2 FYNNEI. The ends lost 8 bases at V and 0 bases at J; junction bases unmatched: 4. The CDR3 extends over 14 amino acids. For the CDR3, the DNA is TGTGCCAGCGAGAGGGACAGCTCTGGAAACACCATATATTTT. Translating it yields CASERDSSGNTIYF.

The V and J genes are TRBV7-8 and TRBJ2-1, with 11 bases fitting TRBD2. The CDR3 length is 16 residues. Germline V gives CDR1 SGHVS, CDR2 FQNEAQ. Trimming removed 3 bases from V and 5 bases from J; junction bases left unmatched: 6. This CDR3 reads CASSFVAGGPHNEQFF. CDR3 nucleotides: TGTGCCAGCAGCTTTGTAGCGGGGGGGCCTCACAATGAGCAGTTCTTC.

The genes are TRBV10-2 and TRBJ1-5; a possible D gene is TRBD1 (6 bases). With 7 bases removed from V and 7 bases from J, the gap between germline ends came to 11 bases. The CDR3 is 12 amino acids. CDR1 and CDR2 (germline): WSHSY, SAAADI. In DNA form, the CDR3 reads TGCGCCAGCACCGAAGGACAGCAGCCCCAGCATTTT. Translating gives CASTEGQQPQHF.

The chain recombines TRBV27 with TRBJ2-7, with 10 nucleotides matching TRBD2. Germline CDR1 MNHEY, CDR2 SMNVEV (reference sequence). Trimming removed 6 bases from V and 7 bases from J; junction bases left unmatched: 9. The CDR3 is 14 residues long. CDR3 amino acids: CASRPGLASGEQYF. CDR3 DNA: TGTGCCAGCAGGCCGGGACTAGCGTCGGGGGAGCAGTACTTC.

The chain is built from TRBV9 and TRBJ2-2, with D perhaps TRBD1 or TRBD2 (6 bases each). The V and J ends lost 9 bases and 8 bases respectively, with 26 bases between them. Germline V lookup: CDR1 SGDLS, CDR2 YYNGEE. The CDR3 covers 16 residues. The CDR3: CAIPEDGGSWEGELFF. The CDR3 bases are TGTGCCATCCCGGAGGACGGGGGCTCTTGGGAGGGGGAGCTGTTTTTT.

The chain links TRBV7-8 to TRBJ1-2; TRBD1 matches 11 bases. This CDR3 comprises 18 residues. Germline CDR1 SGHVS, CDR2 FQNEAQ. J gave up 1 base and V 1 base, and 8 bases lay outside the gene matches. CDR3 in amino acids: CASSLGTGGTPSNYGYTF. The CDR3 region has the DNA TGTGCCAGCAGCTTAGGGACAGGGGGCACCCCAAGTAACTATGGCTACACCTTC.

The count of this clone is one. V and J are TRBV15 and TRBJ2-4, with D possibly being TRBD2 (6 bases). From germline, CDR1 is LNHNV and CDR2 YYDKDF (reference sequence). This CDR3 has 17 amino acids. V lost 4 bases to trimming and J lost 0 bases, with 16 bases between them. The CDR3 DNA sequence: TGTGCCACCAGCAATAAAAAGTCGGGGGTAGCCAAAAACATTCAGTACTTC. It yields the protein CATSNKKSGVAKNIQYF.

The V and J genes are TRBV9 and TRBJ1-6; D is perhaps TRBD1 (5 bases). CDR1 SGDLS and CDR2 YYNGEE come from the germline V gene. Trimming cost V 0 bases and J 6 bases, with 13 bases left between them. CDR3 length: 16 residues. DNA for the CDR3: TGTGCCAGCAGCGTAGATCCGGCGACAGTTAATTCACCCCTCCACTTT. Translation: CASSVDPATVNSPLHF.

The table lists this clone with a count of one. CDR3 coding DNA: TGTGCCAGCAGACTCCAGGGGGCAGCCTACAATGAGCAGTTCTTC. This encodes CASRLQGAAYNEQFF. The chain combines TRBV6-1 with TRBJ2-1, with 8 nucleotides matching TRBD1. The CDR3 length is 15 residues. Per germline, CDR1 MNHNS and CDR2 SASEGT. V gave up 6 bases and J gave up 2 bases; unmatched junction bases: 6.

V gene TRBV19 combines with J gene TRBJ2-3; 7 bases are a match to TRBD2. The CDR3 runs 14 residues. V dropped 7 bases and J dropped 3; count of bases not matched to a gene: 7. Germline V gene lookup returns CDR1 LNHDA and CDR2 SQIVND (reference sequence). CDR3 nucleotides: TGTGCCAGTAAAAGGGAGGGTAGGACAGATACGCAGTATTTT. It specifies CASKREGRTDTQYF.

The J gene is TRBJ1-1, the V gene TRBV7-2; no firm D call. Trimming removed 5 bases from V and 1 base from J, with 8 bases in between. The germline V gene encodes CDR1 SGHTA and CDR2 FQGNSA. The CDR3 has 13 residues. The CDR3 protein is CASSIQENTEAFF. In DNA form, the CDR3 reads TGTGCCAGCAGCATACAAGAGAACACTGAAGCTTTCTTT.

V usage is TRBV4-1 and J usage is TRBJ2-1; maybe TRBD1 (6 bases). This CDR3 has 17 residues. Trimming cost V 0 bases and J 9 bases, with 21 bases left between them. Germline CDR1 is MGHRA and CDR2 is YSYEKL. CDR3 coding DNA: TGCGCCAGCAGCCAAGAGGCCCCCACAGGGTCGGAGAGTGAGCAGTTCTTC. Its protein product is CASSQEAPTGSESEQFF.

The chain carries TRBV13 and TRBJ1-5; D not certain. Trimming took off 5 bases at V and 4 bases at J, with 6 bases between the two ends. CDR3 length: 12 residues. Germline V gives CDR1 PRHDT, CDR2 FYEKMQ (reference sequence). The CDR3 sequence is CASSLGNQPQHF. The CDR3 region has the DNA TGTGCCAGCAGCCTCGGGAATCAGCCCCAGCATTTT.

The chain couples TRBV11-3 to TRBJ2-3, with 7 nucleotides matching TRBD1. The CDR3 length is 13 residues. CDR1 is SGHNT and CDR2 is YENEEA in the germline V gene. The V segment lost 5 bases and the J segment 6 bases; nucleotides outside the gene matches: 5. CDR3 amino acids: CASSAYRGDTQYF. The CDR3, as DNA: TGTGCCAGCAGCGCCTACAGGGGTGATACGCAGTATTTT. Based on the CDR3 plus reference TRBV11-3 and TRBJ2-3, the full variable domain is EAGVVQSPRYKIIEKKQPVAFWCNPISGHNTLYWYLQNLGQGPELLIRYENEEAVDDSQLPKDRFSAERLKGVDSTLKIQPAELGDSAVYLCASSAYRGDTQYFGPGTRLTVL.

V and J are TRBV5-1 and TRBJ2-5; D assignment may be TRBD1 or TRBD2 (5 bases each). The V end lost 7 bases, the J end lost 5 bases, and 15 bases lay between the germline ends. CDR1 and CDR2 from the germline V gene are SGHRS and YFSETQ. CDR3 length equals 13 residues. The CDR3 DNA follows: TGCGCCAGCCAGATGGGGGTCGGGGAGACCCAGTACTTC. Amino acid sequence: CASQMGVGETQYF.

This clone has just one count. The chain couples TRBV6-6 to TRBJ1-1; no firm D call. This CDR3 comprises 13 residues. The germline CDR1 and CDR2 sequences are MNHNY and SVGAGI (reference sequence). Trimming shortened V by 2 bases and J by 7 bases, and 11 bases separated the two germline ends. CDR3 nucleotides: TGTGCCAGCAGTTACGCAGGCTTTAATGAAGCTTTCTTT. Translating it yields CASSYAGFNEAFF.

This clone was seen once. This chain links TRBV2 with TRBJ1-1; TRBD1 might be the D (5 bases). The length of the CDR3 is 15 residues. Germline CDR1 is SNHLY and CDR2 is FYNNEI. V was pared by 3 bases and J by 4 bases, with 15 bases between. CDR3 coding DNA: TGTGCCAGCAGTGAGCGTTCAGCCCAGGGCACTGAAGCTTTCTTT. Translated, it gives CASSERSAQGTEAFF.

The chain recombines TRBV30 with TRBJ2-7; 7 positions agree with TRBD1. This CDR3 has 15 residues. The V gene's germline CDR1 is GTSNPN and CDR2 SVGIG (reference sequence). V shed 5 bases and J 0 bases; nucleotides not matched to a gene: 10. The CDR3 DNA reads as TGTGCCTGGCGAACCGTAGGGGGCCGCTCCTACGAGCAGTACTTC. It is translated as CAWRTVGGRSYEQYF.

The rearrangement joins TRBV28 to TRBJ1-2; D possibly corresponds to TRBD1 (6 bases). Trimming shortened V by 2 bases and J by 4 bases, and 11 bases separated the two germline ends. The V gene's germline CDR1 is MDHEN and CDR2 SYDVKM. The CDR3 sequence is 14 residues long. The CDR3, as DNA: TGTGCCAGCAGTTTAGGCCAGGGGCCCTATGGCTACACCTTC. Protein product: CASSLGQGPYGYTF.

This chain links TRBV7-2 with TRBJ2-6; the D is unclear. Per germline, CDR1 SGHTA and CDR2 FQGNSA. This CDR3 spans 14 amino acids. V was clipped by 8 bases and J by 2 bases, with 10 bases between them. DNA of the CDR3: TGTGCCAGCGCAGAGGTCGCTGGGGCCAACGTCCTGACTTTC. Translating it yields CASAEVAGANVLTF.

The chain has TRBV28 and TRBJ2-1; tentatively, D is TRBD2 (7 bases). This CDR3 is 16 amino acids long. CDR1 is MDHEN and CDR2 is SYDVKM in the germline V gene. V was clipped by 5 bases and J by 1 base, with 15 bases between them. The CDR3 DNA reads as TGTGCCAGCAGTGGGGGGGGCGGCGGTTCCTACAATGAGCAGTTCTTC. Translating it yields CASSGGGGGSYNEQFF.

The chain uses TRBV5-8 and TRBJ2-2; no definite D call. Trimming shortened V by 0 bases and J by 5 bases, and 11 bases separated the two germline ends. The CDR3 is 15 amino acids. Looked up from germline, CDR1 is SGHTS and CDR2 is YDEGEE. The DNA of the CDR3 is TGTGCCAGCAGCTTGGGTAGGGATTCTACCGGGGAGCTGTTTTTT. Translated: CASSLGRDSTGELFF.

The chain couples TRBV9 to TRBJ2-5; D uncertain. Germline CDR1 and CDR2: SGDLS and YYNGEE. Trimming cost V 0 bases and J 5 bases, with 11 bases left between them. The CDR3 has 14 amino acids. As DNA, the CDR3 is TGTGCCAGCAGCGTAGGTCTCCAAAAGGAGACCCAGTACTTC. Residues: CASSVGLQKETQYF.